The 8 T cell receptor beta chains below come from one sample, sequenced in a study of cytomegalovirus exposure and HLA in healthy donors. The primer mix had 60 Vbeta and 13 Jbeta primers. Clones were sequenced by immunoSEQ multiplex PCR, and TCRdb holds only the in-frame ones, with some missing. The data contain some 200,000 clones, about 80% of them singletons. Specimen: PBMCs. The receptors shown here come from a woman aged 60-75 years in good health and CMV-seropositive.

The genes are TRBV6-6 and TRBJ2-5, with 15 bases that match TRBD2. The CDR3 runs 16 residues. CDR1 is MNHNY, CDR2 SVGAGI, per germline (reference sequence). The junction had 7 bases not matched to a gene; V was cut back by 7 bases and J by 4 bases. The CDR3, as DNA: TGTGCCAGCAACGGACTAGCGGGGGGGCGAGTAGAGACCCAGTACTTC. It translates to CASNGLAGGRVETQYF.

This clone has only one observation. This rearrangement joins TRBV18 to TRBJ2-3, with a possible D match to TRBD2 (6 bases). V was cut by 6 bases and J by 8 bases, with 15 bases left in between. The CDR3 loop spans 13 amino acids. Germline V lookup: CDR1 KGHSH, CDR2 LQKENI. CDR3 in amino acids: CASSLDAEGTQYF. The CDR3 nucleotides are TGTGCCAGCTCTCTGGACGCGGAGGGTACGCAGTATTTT.

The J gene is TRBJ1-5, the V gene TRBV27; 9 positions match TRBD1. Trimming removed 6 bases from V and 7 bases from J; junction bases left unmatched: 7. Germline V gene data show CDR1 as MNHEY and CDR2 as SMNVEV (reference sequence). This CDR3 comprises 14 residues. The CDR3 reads CASSLTGGGQPQHF. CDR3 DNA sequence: TGTGCCAGCAGCCTAACAGGGGGCGGGCAGCCCCAGCATTTT.

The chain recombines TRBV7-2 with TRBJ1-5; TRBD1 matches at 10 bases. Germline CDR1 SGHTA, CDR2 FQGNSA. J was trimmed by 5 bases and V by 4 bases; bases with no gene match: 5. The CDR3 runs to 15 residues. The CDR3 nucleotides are TGTGCCAGCAGCTCAGACAGGGGGCACCATCAGCCCCAGCATTTT. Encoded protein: CASSSDRGHHQPQHF.

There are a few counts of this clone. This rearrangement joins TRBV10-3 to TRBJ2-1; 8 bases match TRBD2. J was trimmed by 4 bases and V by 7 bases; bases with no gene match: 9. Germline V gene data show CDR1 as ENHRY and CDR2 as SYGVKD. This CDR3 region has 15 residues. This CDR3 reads CAIKTSGMAYNEQFF. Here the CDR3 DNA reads TGTGCCATCAAAACTAGCGGAATGGCTTACAATGAGCAGTTCTTC.

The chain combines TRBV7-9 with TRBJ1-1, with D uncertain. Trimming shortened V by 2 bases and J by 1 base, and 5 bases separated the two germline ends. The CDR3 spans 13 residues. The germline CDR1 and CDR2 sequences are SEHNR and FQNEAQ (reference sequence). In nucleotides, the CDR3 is TGTGCCAGCAGCTTACGGGGGAACACTGAAGCTTTCTTT. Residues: CASSLRGNTEAFF.

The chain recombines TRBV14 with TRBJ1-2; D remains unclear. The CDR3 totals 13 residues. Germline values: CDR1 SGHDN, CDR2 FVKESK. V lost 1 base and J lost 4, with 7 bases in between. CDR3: CASSQVQSYGYTF. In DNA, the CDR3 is TGTGCCAGCAGCCAAGTACAGAGCTATGGCTACACCTTC. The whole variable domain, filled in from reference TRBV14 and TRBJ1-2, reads EAGVTQFPSHSVIEKGQTVTLRCDPISGHDNLYWYRRVMGKEIKFLLHFVKESKQDESGMPNNRFLAERTGGTYSTLKVQPAELEDSGVYFCASSQVQSYGYTFGSGTRLTVV.

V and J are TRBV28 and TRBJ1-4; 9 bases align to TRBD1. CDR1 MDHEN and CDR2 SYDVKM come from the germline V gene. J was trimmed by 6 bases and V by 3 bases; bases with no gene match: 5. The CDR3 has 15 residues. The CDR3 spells CASSFPGTGHEKLFF. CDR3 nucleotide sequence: TGTGCCAGCAGTTTCCCGGGGACAGGGCATGAAAAACTGTTTTTT.